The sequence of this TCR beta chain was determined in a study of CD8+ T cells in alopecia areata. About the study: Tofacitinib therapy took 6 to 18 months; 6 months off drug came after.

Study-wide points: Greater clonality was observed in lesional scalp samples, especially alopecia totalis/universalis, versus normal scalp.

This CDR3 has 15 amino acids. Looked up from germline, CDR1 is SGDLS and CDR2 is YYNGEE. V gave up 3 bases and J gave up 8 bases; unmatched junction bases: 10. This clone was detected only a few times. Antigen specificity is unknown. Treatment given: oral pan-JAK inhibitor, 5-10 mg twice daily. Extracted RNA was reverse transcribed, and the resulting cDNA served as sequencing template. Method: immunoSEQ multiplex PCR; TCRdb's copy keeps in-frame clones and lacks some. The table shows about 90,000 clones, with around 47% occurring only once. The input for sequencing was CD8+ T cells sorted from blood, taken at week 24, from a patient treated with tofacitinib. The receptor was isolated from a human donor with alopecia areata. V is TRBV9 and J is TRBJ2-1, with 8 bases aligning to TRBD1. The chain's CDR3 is CASSAPGGGGYEQFF. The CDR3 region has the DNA TGTGCCAGCAGCGCTCCAGGGGGCGGTGGGTATGAGCAGTTCTTC.